The clone carrying this TCR beta chain was recorded a few times. Its specificity is unknown. Other DNA sequences in the same sample also yield this CDR3. Measured with immunoSEQ multiplex PCR; TCRdb has only the in-frame clones, and not every one. Found here are approximately 120,000 clones, about 88% of them singletons; the top ten hold roughly 15%. The data are from a study of T cell responses to AZD1222 COVID-19 vaccine. Study-level points and caveats: An increase in Spike-specific TCR breadth and depth was observed after two AZD1222 doses.

Germline values: CDR1 LNHDA, CDR2 SQIVND (reference sequence). After removal of 4 bases from V and 2 bases from J, the junction contained 2 bases not matched to a gene. There are 15 residues in the CDR3. This receptor was obtained from an adult in good health. The sequencing used peripheral blood, collected on day 0 of AZD1222 vaccination. The chain carries TRBV19 and TRBJ2-1; 10 nucleotides match TRBD2. The CDR3 reads CASSTSGGPYNEQFF. DNA for the CDR3: TGTGCCAGTAGTACTAGCGGGGGTCCCTACAATGAGCAGTTCTTC.